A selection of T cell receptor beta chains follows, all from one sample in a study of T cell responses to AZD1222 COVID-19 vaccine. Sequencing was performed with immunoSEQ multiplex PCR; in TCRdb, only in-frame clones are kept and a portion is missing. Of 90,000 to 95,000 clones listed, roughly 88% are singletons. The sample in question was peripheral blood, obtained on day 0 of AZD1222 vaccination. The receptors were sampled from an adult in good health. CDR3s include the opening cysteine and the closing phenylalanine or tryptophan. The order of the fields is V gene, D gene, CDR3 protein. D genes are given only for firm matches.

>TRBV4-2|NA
CASSQELGFPQYF
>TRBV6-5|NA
CASSLWGQYGYTF
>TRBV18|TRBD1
CASSGNRGPNEKLFF
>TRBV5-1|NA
CASSLGGYNNSPLHF
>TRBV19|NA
CASNYHSSYNSPLHF
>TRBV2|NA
CASSVGGNRLGDNSPLHF
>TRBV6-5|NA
CASRDTVSAEAFF
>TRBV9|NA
CASSVVGAQGNEQFF
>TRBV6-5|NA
CASSYGAGRRTEAFF
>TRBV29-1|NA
CSVGQNPNEKLFF
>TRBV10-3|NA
CAISERGSTEAFF
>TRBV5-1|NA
CASSLGQTNEKLFF
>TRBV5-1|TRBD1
CASSPQGTNEKLFF
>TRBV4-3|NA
CASSQVLARSSYNSPLHF
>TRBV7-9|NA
CASSLPPGTKAFF
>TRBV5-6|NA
CASSSGYEQYF
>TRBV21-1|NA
CASRLWERF
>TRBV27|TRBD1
CASQLQGSYEQYF
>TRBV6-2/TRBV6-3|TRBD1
CASSRDRGHDEQFF
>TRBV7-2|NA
CASSSLNMNTEAFF
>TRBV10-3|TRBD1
CAISEGQGAIYEQYF
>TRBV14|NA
CASSQVDGRRSYSNQPQHF
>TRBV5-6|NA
CASSTWISTNSGANVLTF
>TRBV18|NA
CASSPRALNTEAFF
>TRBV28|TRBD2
CASSTPSGGPSYEQYF
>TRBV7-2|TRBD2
CASSLETSWRGELFF
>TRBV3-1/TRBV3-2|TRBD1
CASSHGQVDSYEQYF